A selection of T cell receptor beta chains follows, all from one sample in a study of blood T cells in healthy people across ages. TCRdb called the 5' RACE reads again in MiXCR, with one record for every CDR3 protein. The table shows under 2 million distinct CDR3 sequences, with about 35% occurring only once. Sequenced sample: blood. These TCRs come from a woman aged 25 to 45 in good health. The CDR3 runs from the conserved cysteine through the conserved F or W. The D gene is left open where the match is weak. Some rows mark clone size as missing; the rest say once, few, many or name a class of expanded clone.

v_gene,j_gene,abundance,d_gene,CDR3nt,CDR3aa
TRBV7-6,TRBJ2-5,.,TRBD2,TGTGCCAGCAGCTTACCGACTAGCGGGCAAGAGACCCAGTACTTC,CASSLPTSGQETQYF
TRBV7-9,TRBJ2-1,.,.,TGTGCCAGCAGCGTGAGACTAGACGAGCAGTTCTTC,CASSVRLDEQFF
TRBV19,TRBJ2-2,few,.,TGTGCCAGTAGTTATTCGACGAACACCGGGGAGCTGTTTTTT,CASSYSTNTGELFF
TRBV20-1,TRBJ1-2,.,.,TGCAGTGCTAGAGATCAGAAGGGTCTCTATGGCTACACCTTC,CSARDQKGLYGYTF
TRBV7-9,TRBJ2-7,.,.,TGTGTCAGCAGCTTAGCCCAGGGGCCCCAGCCCTACGAGCAGTACTTC,CVSSLAQGPQPYEQYF
TRBV4-2,TRBJ1-5,few,TRBD1,TGTGCCAGCAGCCAAGGAGCGGACAGGGACAATCAGCCCCAGCATTTT,CASSQGADRDNQPQHF
TRBV4-1,TRBJ2-5,.,.,TGCGCCAGCAGCCAAGATCGTTCTTCCGAGACCCAGTACTTC,CASSQDRSSETQYF
TRBV28,TRBJ2-7,.,.,TGTGCCAGCAGTCCCCTCCGAGAGCAGTACTTC,CASSPLREQYF
TRBV27,TRBJ2-1,.,TRBD2,TGTGCCAGCAGTTTCGGACTAGCGGGAGATGGTGAGCAGTTCTTC,CASSFGLAGDGEQFF
TRBV20-1,TRBJ1-5,.,.,TGCAGTGCCCTCCAGGGGAGTTATCAGCCCCAGCATTTT,CSALQGSYQPQHF
TRBV6-6,TRBJ2-1,.,TRBD2,TGTGCCAGCACCTTAAGCGGGAGTCCCACTAACAATGAGCAGTTCTTC,CASTLSGSPTNNEQFF
TRBV5-1,TRBJ2-1,few,.,TGCGCCAGCGGCGGTGGACTGGACTTCAATGAGCAGTTCTTC,CASGGGLDFNEQFF
TRBV4-1,TRBJ1-1,few,.,TGCGCCAGCAGCCGCTCGACAGTAGAGAACACTGAAGCTTTCTTT,CASSRSTVENTEAFF
TRBV29-1,TRBJ1-1,.,TRBD1,TGCAGCACCCTAGGGACAGTACAAAAGAACACTGAAGCTTTCTTT,CSTLGTVQKNTEAFF
TRBV28,TRBJ2-1,.,TRBD2,TGTGCCAGCAGACCAATTTCTAGCGGGGCCTACAATGAGCAGTTCTTC,CASRPISSGAYNEQFF
TRBV6-8,TRBJ2-7,.,TRBD1,TGTGCCAGCACTGGACAGGAATCTAGCTCCTACGAGCAGTACTTC,CASTGQESSSYEQYF
TRBV20-1,TRBJ2-3,.,.,TGCAGTGCTCAGGGGGGAAAAAGTTTCGCAGATACGCAGTATTTT,CSAQGGKSFADTQYF
TRBV20-1,TRBJ1-1,.,TRBD1,TGCAGTGCTGGACCACAGGGGATGAACACTGAAGCTTTCTTT,CSAGPQGMNTEAFF
TRBV12-3/TRBV12-4,TRBJ2-1,few,TRBD1,TGTGCCAGCAGTTTCCTGGGGACAGGGCTGCATGAGCAGTTCTTC,CASSFLGTGLHEQFF
TRBV27,TRBJ2-7,.,.,TGTGCCAGCAGTCAGCAAGGTTGGCAGTACTTC,CASSQQGWQYF
TRBV10-3,TRBJ2-3,.,TRBD2,TGTGCCATCAGGGAGGGGGGACTAGCGACAGATACGCAGTATTTT,CAIREGGLATDTQYF
TRBV5-1,TRBJ1-5,.,.,TGCGCCAGCAGCCCGGGGGATTTCGCGAGCAATCAGCCCCAGCATTTT,CASSPGDFASNQPQHF
TRBV7-6,TRBJ2-7,few,.,TGTGCCAGCAGCCGACTAACTAGTTCCGAGCAGTACTTC,CASSRLTSSEQYF
TRBV6-1,TRBJ2-1,.,TRBD1,TGTGCCAGCAGTGAAGACAGGGGAGTATTCAATGAGCAGTTCTTC,CASSEDRGVFNEQFF
TRBV7-2,TRBJ2-3,many,.,TGTGCCAGCAGCTTAGCAACAGGCCGCACAGATACGCAGTATTTT,CASSLATGRTDTQYF